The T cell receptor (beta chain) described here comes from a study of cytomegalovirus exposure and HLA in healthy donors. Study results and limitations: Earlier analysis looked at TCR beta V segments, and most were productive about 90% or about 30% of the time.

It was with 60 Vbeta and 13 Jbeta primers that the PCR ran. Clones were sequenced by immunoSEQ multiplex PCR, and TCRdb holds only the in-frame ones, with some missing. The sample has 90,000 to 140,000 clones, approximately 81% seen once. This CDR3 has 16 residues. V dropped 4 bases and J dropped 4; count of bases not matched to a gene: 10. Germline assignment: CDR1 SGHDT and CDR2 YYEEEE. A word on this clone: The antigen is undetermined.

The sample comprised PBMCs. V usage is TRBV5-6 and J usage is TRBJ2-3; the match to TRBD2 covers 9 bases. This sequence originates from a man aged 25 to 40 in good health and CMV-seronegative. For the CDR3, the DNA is TGTGCCAGCAGCCAGAGAGCGGGGGGCTTCGCAGATACGCAGTATTTT. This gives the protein CASSQRAGGFADTQYF.